These 19 T cell receptor beta chains originate from one sample sequenced in a study of blood T cell repertoires in COVID-19. Clones were sequenced by immunoSEQ multiplex PCR, and TCRdb holds only the in-frame ones, with some missing. The data show 140,000 or so clones, 80% to 90% seen once. The sequencing sample was made of PBMCs or T cells enriched from blood (not recorded which). These receptors were collected from a woman in her 50s with acute COVID-19.

This chain joins TRBV7-9 and TRBJ2-1; 8 bases fit TRBD2. Trimming at V came to 5 bases and at J to 4 bases, leaving 10 bases not matched to a gene. The CDR3 is 16 residues long. From germline, CDR1 is SEHNR and CDR2 FQNEAQ (reference sequence). The CDR3 DNA reads as TGTGCCAGCAGCCCCCGGGGGGGGGAGGGATACAATGAGCAGTTCTTC. Residues: CASSPRGGEGYNEQFF. The full variable domain, completed using reference TRBV7-9 and TRBJ2-1, is DTGVSQNPRHKITKRGQNVTFRCDPISEHNRLYWYRQTLGQGPEFLTYFQNEAQLEKSRLLSDRFSAERPKGSFSTLEIQRTEQGDSAMYLCASSPRGGEGYNEQFFGPGTRLTVL.

The V and J genes are TRBV6-5 and TRBJ2-1; D might be TRBD2 (5 bases). This CDR3 has 15 residues. Germline V lookup: CDR1 MNHEY, CDR2 SVGAGI. V lost 3 bases and J lost 3, with 12 bases in between. The CDR3 DNA follows: TGTGCCAGCAGTTATTTAGAGCGGAGCTACAATGAGCAGTTCTTC. Protein product: CASSYLERSYNEQFF.

This clone showed up just a few times. The V call is TRBV11-2, the J call TRBJ2-7; 9 bases fit TRBD1. V shed 5 bases, J shed 6 bases, and the junction held 8 bases outside the gene matches. The CDR3 extends over 14 amino acids. Germline V gene sequence: CDR1 SGHAT, CDR2 FQNNGV. Written as DNA, the CDR3 is TGTGCCAGCAGCGCAACAGGGGGCGGAGGCGAGCAGTACTTC. Translated: CASSATGGGGEQYF. Filled out from reference TRBV11-2 and TRBJ2-7, the complete variable domain reads EAGVAQSPRYKIIEKRQSVAFWCNPISGHATLYWYQQILGQGPKLLIQFQNNGVVDDSQLPKDRFSAERLKGVDSTLKIQPAKLEDSAVYLCASSATGGGGEQYFGPGTRLTVT.

This chain uses TRBV6-5 with TRBJ2-1, with D possibly being TRBD1 (8 bases). CDR1 is MNHEY, CDR2 SVGAGI, per germline. Trimming shortened V by 7 bases and J by 6 bases, and 19 bases separated the two germline ends. This CDR3 spans 15 amino acids. The CDR3 bases are TGTGCCAGCATCAAAGGACAGGGCGGGAGCAATGAGCAGTTCTTC. Residues: CASIKGQGGSNEQFF.

The chain joins TRBV18 to TRBJ1-1, with D perhaps TRBD1 (5 bases). V dropped 2 bases and J dropped 1 base, with 8 bases sitting between them. This CDR3 comprises 14 residues. From germline, CDR1 is KGHSH and CDR2 LQKENI. CDR3: CASSPGHQNTEAFF. The CDR3 DNA follows: TGTGCCAGCTCACCAGGACACCAGAACACTGAAGCTTTCTTT.

The chain combines TRBV9 with TRBJ2-3, with 7 bases aligning to TRBD1. Per the germline V gene, CDR1 is SGDLS and CDR2 is YYNGEE. This CDR3 has 15 amino acids. J lost 9 bases, V lost 0 bases, and 10 bases had no gene match. CDR3 loop: CASSVEGTAVPTQYF. CDR3 coding DNA: TGTGCCAGCAGCGTAGAAGGGACAGCAGTCCCCACGCAGTATTTT.

The genes are TRBV4-1 and TRBJ2-5, with D possibly being TRBD1 (6 bases). CDR1 and CDR2 from the germline V gene are MGHRA and YSYEKL. There are 15 residues in the CDR3. Trimming stripped 4 bases from V and 5 bases from J, with 17 bases between. The CDR3 region has the DNA TGCGCCAGCAGCCCAGGTCGGGGTAGGGGGGAGACCCAGTACTTC. Its protein product is CASSPGRGRGETQYF.

The chain has TRBV29-1 and TRBJ2-1, with TRBD2 matching 14 bases. The length of the CDR3 is 15 residues. The V gene end was trimmed by 2 bases and the J gene end by 9 bases; junction bases not matched to a gene: 6. Germline values: CDR1 SQVTM, CDR2 ANQGSEA. CDR3 bases: TGCAGCGTTGAAACCGGGACTAGCGGGAGAGGTGAGCAGTTCTTC. The encoded protein is CSVETGTSGRGEQFF.

The chain couples TRBV5-1 to TRBJ2-7; TRBD1 matches at 8 bases. This CDR3 region has 15 residues. V lost 4 bases and J lost 7; bases outside the gene matches: 13. Germline V gives CDR1 SGHRS, CDR2 YFSETQ. The CDR3 here is CASSAQAAGGREQYF. The CDR3 DNA follows: TGCGCCAGCAGCGCCCAGGCGGCAGGGGGCCGGGAGCAGTACTTC.

This clone appeared once. This sequence joins TRBV5-6 and TRBJ2-2, with TRBD1 as a possible D gene (6 bases). Germline values: CDR1 SGHDT, CDR2 YYEEEE. V was clipped by 0 bases and J by 7 bases, with 13 bases between them. This CDR3 comprises 15 residues. The CDR3 here is CASSLEGQGHGELFF. The CDR3, as DNA: TGTGCCAGCAGCTTGGAAGGTCAGGGGCACGGGGAGCTGTTTTTT.

The CDR3, as DNA: TGTGCCAGCAGCCCTCAGGGGCGGCAGACCCAGTACTTC. This codes for CASSPQGRQTQYF. The chain joins TRBV11-2 to TRBJ2-5; weak D call: TRBD1 (6 bases). V was cut by 5 bases and J by 6 bases, with 13 bases left in between. The CDR3 runs 13 residues. The V gene's germline CDR1 is SGHAT and CDR2 FQNNGV.

The chain combines TRBV7-9 with TRBJ1-4; D gene uncertain. V gave up 2 bases and J gave up 6 bases, with 10 bases separating them. The CDR3 spans 14 residues. CDR1 SEHNR and CDR2 FQNEAQ come from the germline V gene (reference sequence). The CDR3 sequence: CASSLYSPDEKLFF. CDR3 sequence (DNA): TGTGCCAGCAGCTTATATTCCCCTGATGAAAAACTGTTTTTT.

This sequence joins TRBV21-1 and TRBJ2-7; TRBD1 is the table's D call, not checked against the DNA. TRBV21-1 is flagged as a pseudogene. This CDR3 comprises 12 residues. CDR3 residues: CARGAEGHEQYF. The DNA for the CDR3 is TGTGCCAGGGGGGCTGAGGGCCACGAGCAGTACTTC.

The V call is TRBV28, the J call TRBJ1-2; no clear D. CDR3 length: 14 residues. Trimming took 2 bases from V and 4 from J, leaving 11 bases between them. Germline V gene sequence: CDR1 MDHEN, CDR2 SYDVKM. The CDR3 DNA reads as TGTGCCAGCAGTTTAGTGGTGGCAACCTATGGCTACACCTTC. It specifies CASSLVVATYGYTF.

This clone was found a few times. The J gene is TRBJ2-3, the V gene TRBV5-1, with TRBD1 identical over 7 bases. J was trimmed by 5 bases and V by 3 bases; bases with no gene match: 6. Germline V gene lookup returns CDR1 SGHRS and CDR2 YFSETQ. The CDR3 is 14 residues long. CDR3 sequence reads: CASSSSRTGDTQYF. In nucleotides, the CDR3 is TGCGCCAGCAGCTCCTCAAGGACAGGAGATACGCAGTATTTT. The entire variable domain, with the rest obtained from reference TRBV5-1 and TRBJ2-3, is as follows: KAGVTQTPRYLIKTRGQQVTLSCSPISGHRSVSWYQQTPGQGLQFLFEYFSETQRNKGNFPGRFSGRQFSNSRSEMNVSTLELGDSALYLCASSSSRTGDTQYFGPGTRLTVL.

This chain links TRBV27 with TRBJ2-1, with D maybe TRBD2 (6 bases). The V gene's germline CDR1 is MNHEY and CDR2 SMNVEV (reference sequence). The CDR3 sequence is 16 residues long. V was clipped by 2 bases and J by 0 bases, with 11 bases between them. CDR3 residues: CASSLQLRGSYNEQFF. In DNA form, the CDR3 reads TGTGCCAGCAGTTTACAGTTGCGGGGCTCCTACAATGAGCAGTTCTTC.

The chain couples TRBV7-2 to TRBJ1-4; the D is unclear. The germline CDR1 and CDR2 sequences are SGHTA and FQGNSA. Trimming removed 3 bases from V and 5 bases from J, with 7 bases in between. The CDR3 consists of 13 residues. Here the CDR3 reads CASSFGLNEKLFF. CDR3 nucleotides: TGTGCCAGCAGCTTCGGGTTAAATGAAAAACTGTTTTTT.

This clone has a count of ten or more. This chain uses TRBV25-1 with TRBJ2-5, with D possibly matching TRBD2 (6 bases). Germline V gene lookup returns CDR1 MGHDK and CDR2 SYGVNS. CDR3 length equals 14 residues. V lost 4 bases and J lost 2, with 11 bases in between. The CDR3 sequence: CASSVRDSQETQYF. In DNA form, the CDR3 reads TGTGCCAGCAGTGTCCGGGACTCGCAAGAGACCCAGTACTTC.

In its sample, this clone was seen a few times. The rearrangement joins TRBV5-1 to TRBJ2-7; 8 bases are shared with TRBD2. Germline CDR1 SGHRS, CDR2 YFSETQ. The CDR3 length is 12 residues. V shed 2 bases, J shed 6 bases, and the junction held 1 base outside the gene matches. For the CDR3, the DNA is TGCGCCAGCAGCTTTAGCGGGACCGAGCAGTACTTC. Protein sequence: CASSFSGTEQYF.